This T cell receptor beta chain was observed in a study of shared clonotypes between healthy human individuals (TCRdb year 2020). Concerning the study at large: A few men and two women, aged 18 to 49 years, made up the cohort. Different laboratories and diverse techniques were used to prepare libraries and sequence TCR repertoires, to increase sequencing depth and limit assay-specific biases. Leukapheresis yielded between about 0.9 and 8.9 billion PBMCs per donor. For each donor, three plates each were used for CD4 naive and CD4 memory, two plates were used for CD8 naive, and one plate was used for CD8 memory. To estimate repertoire size and how much clonotype sharing occurs between individuals, the study deeply sequenced the blood TCR repertoires of five healthy adults. Results and caveats for the whole study, not just this receptor: Across a few donors, roughly 5% of naive CD4, roughly 3.5% of naive CD8, under 2.5% of memory CD4, and roughly 0.41% of memory CD8 clonotypes were shared. Because the study included a small number of donors, the genetic and exposure-history diversity represented was limited. Higher generation probabilities were observed for clonotypes shared by all four sorted-subset donors than for non-shared clonotypes. Based on pairwise subsampling, the degree of clonotype sharing among donors was expected to be affected by sequencing depth. Sampling was restricted to blood, and TCR repertoires in tissues likely differ from the TCR repertoires found in blood. Naive subsets generally had larger estimated clonotype richness than memory subsets did. Incomplete sequencing was indicated by rarefaction of sorted-subset datasets, despite the large sequencing depth.

About this clone: What this receptor recognizes is not known. Base qualities are not provided; no much larger clone lies one nucleotide away.

Healthy HIV-negative adults with no recently reported acute infections or vaccinations were included as donors. Every donor was a Caucasian adult living in Nashville, Tennessee, USA. CD4+ T cells were enriched by magnetic negative selection, after which naive cells were positively selected on CD45RA and the negative fraction was taken as the memory subset. Blood was obtained by leukapheresis, after which PBMCs were separated by Ficoll-Histopaque density gradient centrifugation and cryopreserved in liquid nitrogen vapor phase. Analytical flow cytometry was used to check the purity and quantity of each magnetically sorted T cell population. Genomic DNA was isolated from every sorted fraction and measured by UV absorbance on a Nanodrop 2000c. CDR1 and CDR2, per the germline V gene, are MDHEN and SYDVKM. Counted from cysteine to phenylalanine, this CDR3 has 17 amino acids. Just the 51-base CDR3 DNA is kept, in frame starting at base 1. Trimming accounts for 5 bases at V and 5 bases at J, while the number of junction bases matched to no gene is 11.

Using the deep immunoSEQ assay, multiplex PCR amplified TCR CDR3 regions from genomic DNA. For each cell subset, the extracted genomic DNA was distributed evenly across all wells of several immunoSEQ 96-well plates, and each plate served as one replicate. For sorted subsets, each replicate PCR was loaded with 200 ng genomic DNA, equivalent to 25,000 to 30,000 T cell genomes. The purified libraries were quantified using a Qubit 3.0 fluorometer, sized with a Bioanalyzer 2100, and then quantified again using the KAPA Library Quantification kit. Each immunoSEQ 96-well plate was sequenced on its own single-read 150-cycle Illumina NextSeq 550 flow cell. Regarding the original processing steps: Because the immunoSEQ output included only junctional sequences and no quality scores, the filtering could not be the same as the filtering used for full-length reads. To assign V/J genes and CDR3, sequences were annotated using PyIR, a Python wrapper for IgBLAST v1.9, with IMGT germline references. Reads were filtered out if the reads had weak V/J assignments (E-value above 1e-6), no CDR3, stop codons, out-of-frame junctions, or ambiguous translated residues. V3J clonotypes were defined as sequences sharing an identical inferred V gene, J gene, and CDR3 amino acid sequence. The percentage overlap between two repertoires was calculated by dividing the number of shared unique clonotypes by the size of the smaller repertoire. RTK rarefaction, the Chao1 estimator, and Recon v2.1 estimates of unobserved clonotypes were used to assess repertoire richness. Generation probabilities were computed with OLGA for all TCRbeta clonotypes obtained by the gDNA method from four donors. In TCRdb, the immuneACCESS table is reduced to in-frame sequences with V and J assigned. These tables do not hold every clone; where another copy was compared, an unresolved V gene accounts for under half, and the others remain unexplained. The V and J calls and clone size come from that table; D and trimming were worked out from the DNA. A total of over a million clones appear in this sample, roughly 98.5% of them only once. Jointly, the top ten make up under 0.45% of the sample.

This TCR was recovered from a man younger than 40 in good health. The sequenced material came from naive CD4+ T cells sorted from blood. Sample cell subset or site, as interpreted from the label and publication: CD45RA+ positively selected. This sequence uses TRBV28 and TRBJ2-7; 14 bases in the junction line up with TRBD2. CDR3 region: CASSQSMGLAGVHEQYF. The bases read TGTGCCAGCAGTCAATCTATGGGACTAGCGGGAGTCCACGAGCAGTACTTC.